This TCR beta chain originates from a study of blood T cells in healthy people across ages. The study, taken as a whole, reports: CMV status of donors was unknown, possibly confounding expanded clonotype changes.

This clonotype was seen ten or more times. What it recognizes is unknown. Per sample, extraction of total RNA gave at least 5 micrograms in every case. Next came a second PCR, run for about 7 to 11 cycles, which used a sample-barcoded 5' primer along with a J-beta primer mix. Using its own MiXCR run on the 5' RACE reads, TCRdb lists one record per CDR3 protein. The sample carries approximately 900,000 distinct CDR3 sequences, roughly 28% recorded once. The CDR3 sequence is 15 residues long. Per the germline V gene, CDR1 is SGHKS and CDR2 is YYEKEE (reference sequence). V was clipped by 0 bases and J by 4 bases, with 14 bases between them. This same sample was also part of a study on T cells of mothers and their children. This second study says: Every mother supplied over 8.5 million TCR beta CDR3 reads and every child about 3 million.

Sequences were obtained from blood. The rearrangement joins TRBV5-5 to TRBJ2-7; tentative D call: TRBD1 (6 bases). This TCR came from a woman aged 40 to 50 in good health. This CDR3 is CASSLGVGQGYEQYF. DNA for the CDR3: TGTGCCAGCAGCTTGGGAGTTGGGCAGGGGTACGAGCAGTACTTC.